Each of the 10 T cell receptor beta chains below was sequenced from the same sample in a study of response to subunit inactivated influenza vaccine. One entry per CDR3 protein results from TCRdb running MiXCR on the RT-PCR reads. This sample has roughly 570,000 distinct CDR3 sequences, with 12% to 15% found just once. This specimen was PBMCs from blood, taken 11 to 12 days after vaccination. The receptors were sampled from a man over 45 who received an inactivated influenza vaccine.

The chain combines TRBV7-6 with TRBJ1-4, with D possibly TRBD1 on 5 matching bases. From germline, CDR1 is SGHVS and CDR2 FNYEAQ. This CDR3 contains 18 residues. V lost 2 bases, J lost 8 bases, and 24 bases lay in between. CDR3 coding DNA: TGTGCCAGCAGCTTACTCGGAAGACCGCAGGGACGAGGCGAAAAACTGTTTTTT. Translated: CASSLLGRPQGRGEKLFF. Full variable domain (remainder filled in from reference TRBV7-6 and TRBJ1-4): GAGVSQSPRYKVTKRGQDVALRCDPISGHVSLYWYRQALGQGPEFLTYFNYEAQQDKSGLPNDRFSAERPEGSISTLTIQRTEQRDSAMYRCASSLLGRPQGRGEKLFFGSGTQLSVL.

This clonotype was seen a handful of times. This chain joins TRBV29-1 and TRBJ2-3, with 12 positions matching TRBD2. The CDR3 covers 15 residues. Trimming cost V 3 bases and J 4 bases; bases outside gene matches: 5. Germline loops: CDR1 SQVTM, CDR2 ANQGSEA. CDR3 sequence reads: CSVDRTSGNPDTQYF. The CDR3 DNA reads as TGCAGCGTTGACCGGACTAGCGGGAACCCAGATACGCAGTATTTT.

This clonotype was seen a handful of times. CDR3 coding DNA: TGCAGCGTTCGCCGGGACAGGCCCTACGAGCAGTACTTC. The encoded protein is CSVRRDRPYEQYF. The chain couples TRBV29-1 to TRBJ2-7; 8 nucleotides line up with TRBD1. Unmatched junction bases numbered 5, after V lost 5 bases and J lost 2 bases. The CDR3 has 13 amino acids. Germline V CDR1 and CDR2: SQVTM, ANQGSEA.

Only a few counts were recorded for this clonotype. This chain uses TRBV5-5 with TRBJ1-1, with a possible D match to TRBD1 (6 bases). The CDR3 sequence is 14 residues long. The V gene's germline CDR1 is SGHKS and CDR2 YYEKEE (reference sequence). The ends were cut back, 0 bases at V and 5 bases at J, with 11 bases in the middle. The CDR3 loop is CASSLESGETEAFF. In DNA form, the CDR3 reads TGTGCCAGCAGCTTGGAGTCAGGGGAAACTGAAGCTTTCTTT.

This clonotype was detected only a few times. This chain connects TRBV7-9 to TRBJ2-2; 11 bases align to TRBD1. This CDR3 region has 15 residues. Germline assignment: CDR1 SEHNR and CDR2 FQNEAQ (reference sequence). The V and J ends lost 4 bases and 5 bases, in that order; junction bases with no gene match: 3. CDR3 sequence: CASSWGTGGTGELFF. The CDR3 nucleotides read TGTGCCAGCAGCTGGGGGACAGGGGGAACCGGGGAGCTGTTTTTT.

This clonotype was counted at least ten times. The V gene is TRBV12-3 or TRBV12-4, the J gene TRBJ2-1; D might be TRBD2 (5 bases). There are 14 residues in the CDR3. The V gene lost 3 bases and the J gene lost 2 bases, with 8 bases spanning the gap. CDR3: CASSLGSPYNEQFF. Here the CDR3 DNA reads TGTGCCAGCAGTTTGGGGAGTCCCTACAATGAGCAGTTCTTC.

This clonotype was observed a few times. V is TRBV5-1 and J is TRBJ2-1, with 9 bases identical to TRBD1. The length of the CDR3 is 13 residues. V shed 5 bases, J shed 8 bases, and the junction held 5 bases outside the gene matches. Germline loops: CDR1 SGHRS, CDR2 YFSETQ. CDR3: CASRPRTGDEQFF. As DNA, the CDR3 is TGCGCCAGCAGACCCAGGACAGGGGATGAGCAGTTCTTC.

This rearrangement joins TRBV4-3 to TRBJ2-3; 9 bases are a match to TRBD2. V dropped 0 bases and J dropped 4; count of bases not matched to a gene: 8. The CDR3 is 17 amino acids. Germline V gene sequence: CDR1 LGHNA, CDR2 YSLEER. CDR3 coding DNA: TGCGCCAGCAGCCAAGATCTCGGGACTAGCCTGCCAGATACGCAGTATTTT. As protein: CASSQDLGTSLPDTQYF.

The chain links TRBV28 to TRBJ2-5; 11 bases align to TRBD2. Germline V gene data show CDR1 as MDHEN and CDR2 as SYDVKM. The CDR3 runs to 18 residues. The V gene end was trimmed by 1 base and the J gene end by 3 bases; junction bases not matched to a gene: 10. The CDR3 DNA sequence: TGTGCCAGCAGTTTATTGATTGGGGGGACTAGCGGAGAAGAGACCCAGTACTTC. Protein product: CASSLLIGGTSGEETQYF.

This clonotype was detected a few times. V gene TRBV25-1 combines with J gene TRBJ2-5; D is possibly TRBD1 (5 bases). V shed 6 bases and J shed 3 bases, with 11 bases lying between them. Germline lookup yields CDR1 MGHDK and CDR2 SYGVNS. The CDR3 length is 13 residues. CDR3 bases: TGTGCCAGCAGAGACAGCCCGGAAGAGACCCAGTACTTC. This sequence encodes CASRDSPEETQYF.